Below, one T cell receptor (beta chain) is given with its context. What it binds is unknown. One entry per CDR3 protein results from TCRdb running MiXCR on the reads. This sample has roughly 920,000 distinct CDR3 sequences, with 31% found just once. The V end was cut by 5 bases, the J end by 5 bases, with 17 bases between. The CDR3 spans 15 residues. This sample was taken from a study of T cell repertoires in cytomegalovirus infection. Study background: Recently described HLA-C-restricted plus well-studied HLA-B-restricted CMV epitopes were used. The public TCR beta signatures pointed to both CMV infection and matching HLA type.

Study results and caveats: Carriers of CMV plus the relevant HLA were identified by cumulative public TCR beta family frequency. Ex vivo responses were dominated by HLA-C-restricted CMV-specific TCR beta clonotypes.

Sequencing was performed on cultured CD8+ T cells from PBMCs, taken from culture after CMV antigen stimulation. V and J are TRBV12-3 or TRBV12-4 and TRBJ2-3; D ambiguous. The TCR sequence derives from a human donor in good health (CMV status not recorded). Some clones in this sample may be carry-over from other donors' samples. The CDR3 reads CASSPRPWSGDTQYF. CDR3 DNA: TGTGCCAGCAGTCCTCGGCCCTGGTCCGGAGATACGCAGTATTTT.